This T cell receptor beta chain was found in a study of blood T cells in healthy people across ages. Unmatched junction bases numbered 8, after V lost 3 bases and J lost 10 bases. From germline, CDR1 is SGHTA and CDR2 FQGNSA. The CDR3 spans 15 residues. Using a J-beta primer mix together with a sample-barcoded 5' primer, a second PCR was run for roughly 7 to 11 cycles. Each cDNA molecule was tagged by a template-switch adaptor that had 12 random nucleotides. TCRdb re-derived calls from the 5' RACE reads in MiXCR, one entry per CDR3 protein. The sample holds about 830,000 distinct CDR3 sequences, about 62% seen once.

Sequencing input: blood. The TCR was taken from a man aged 30 to 45 in good health. V and J are TRBV7-2 and TRBJ2-1; TRBD2 matches 11 bases. The CDR3 nucleotides are TGTGCCAGCAGCTTTAGCGGGGGGGGTGTTCGGGAGCAGTTCTTC. Translated: CASSFSGGGVREQFF.